This is a list of T cell receptor beta chains from one sample in a study of lymphopenia after photon versus proton radiotherapy. Libraries were prepared by immunoSEQ multiplex PCR; TCRdb keeps only in-frame clonotypes and omits some of them. The repertoire holds 20,000 to 25,000 clones, with about 85% as singletons. This material consisted of peripheral blood, taken from a patient treated with photon-based radiotherapy. These receptors were collected from a man aged 55 to 70 with pancreatic cancer. The CDR3 runs from the conserved cysteine through the conserved F or W. The D gene is left open where the match is weak. Size is omitted from some rows. Given values are once, few, many or a class for expanded clones.

j_call v_call clone_size d_call cdr3_nt cdr3_aa
TRBJ2-3 TRBV6-6 once - TGTGCCAGCAGCCTAGGGGGAGATACGCAGTATTTT CASSLGGDTQYF
TRBJ1-6 TRBV6-6 - TRBD1 TGTGCCAGCAGCCGACAGGGACCGGGGTCTTCACCCCTCCACTTT CASSRQGPGSSPLHF
TRBJ2-5 TRBV14 - - TGTGCCAGCAGCCAGAATGTACTCCAAGAGACCCAGTACTTC CASSQNVLQETQYF
TRBJ2-7 TRBV29-1 - TRBD1 TGCAGCGTTCGCACCGGGACAGGGGCTATTTACGAGCAGTACTTC CSVRTGTGAIYEQYF
TRBJ2-7 TRBV4-2 - - TGTGCCAGCAGCCAAGATCTACTCTTATACTACGAGCAGTACTTC CASSQDLLLYYEQYF
TRBJ1-2 TRBV4-3 - TRBD1 TGCGCCAGCAGCCAGATCGAGACAGGGGGCGTCGATGGCTACACCTTC CASSQIETGGVDGYTF
TRBJ2-1 TRBV7-3 - TRBD2 TGTGCCAGCAGCTTTTCGGCGGGGGGCAATGAGCAGTTCTTC CASSFSAGGNEQFF
TRBJ2-7 TRBV4-3 - - TGCGCCAGCAGCCAAGATCCGGAAGGAATCTACGAGCAGTACTTC CASSQDPEGIYEQYF
TRBJ2-1 TRBV5-1 - - TGCGCCAGCAGCTTGTCCACTTATGAGCAGTTCTTC CASSLSTYEQFF
TRBJ2-7 TRBV20-1 once - TGCAGTGCTGGGACCAGATACGAGCAGTACTTC CSAGTRYEQYF
TRBJ2-3 TRBV4-2 - - TGTGCCAGCGGGGGGCCGGATACGCAGTATTTT CASGGPDTQYF
TRBJ2-1 TRBV9 - TRBD1 TGTGCCAGCAGCGTAGGGGACAGCACCTACAATGAGCAGTTCTTC CASSVGDSTYNEQFF
TRBJ2-7 TRBV6-1 - TRBD2 TGTGCCAGCACCAGGACTAGCGGCTACGAGCAGTACTTC CASTRTSGYEQYF
TRBJ2-5 TRBV21-1 once - TGTGCCAGCAGCAAATCGACAGGGGGGACCCAGTACTTC CASSKSTGGTQYF
TRBJ1-2 TRBV7-2 few - TGTGCCAGCAGCTTAGCGTCGGGGTTGGACGACTATGGCTACACCTTC CASSLASGLDDYGYTF
TRBJ1-2 TRBV29-1 - - TGCAGCGTTGAGGGACCGTCCATCACTATGGTGGGCTACACCTTC CSVEGPSITMVGYTF
TRBJ2-2 TRBV4-3 once - TGCGCCAGCAGCCAAGTTGGAGTGACAGCCCACGGGGAGCTGTTTTTT CASSQVGVTAHGELFF
TRBJ2-7 TRBV5-8 - - TGTGCCAGCAGCTTGGTGGGAAACTCCTACGAGCAGTACTTC CASSLVGNSYEQYF
TRBJ1-5 TRBV30 - - TGTGCCTTCGGGTGGGGATGGGGTCAGCCCCAGCATTTT CAFGWGWGQPQHF
TRBJ2-1 TRBV30 - TRBD2 TGTGCCTGGAGTTTTCACGGACTAGCGGGGGGCCCGGTCTTC CAWSFHGLAGGPVF
TRBJ2-1 TRBV27 once - TGTGCCAGCAGTTTCTCGGGGTTCGGATACAATGAGCAGTTCTTC CASSFSGFGYNEQFF
TRBJ1-1 TRBV6-5 - - TGTGCCAGCAGTTCTCGGGGTCTGGGACACACTGAAGCTTTCTTT CASSSRGLGHTEAFF
TRBJ2-3 TRBV7-9 - TRBD2 TGTGCCAGCAGCCGCTTACTAGCGGGGCCCCAGCATAGCACAGATACGCAGTATTTT CASSRLLAGPQHSTDTQYF
TRBJ1-4 TRBV18 - - TGTGCCAGCTCATCAATGGCCGTCTATAATGAAAAACTGTTTTTT CASSSMAVYNEKLFF
TRBJ2-5 TRBV4-2 - - TGTGCCAGCAGCCAACCGCAAGAGACCCAGTACTTC CASSQPQETQYF
TRBJ2-1 TRBV5-4 - TRBD1 TGTGCCAGCAGCCGTACCGGGACAGGGTCCTACAATGAGCAGTTCTTC CASSRTGTGSYNEQFF
TRBJ2-7 TRBV12-2 - - TGTCTCACTAGCATCGCCTACGAGCAGTACTTC CLTSIAYEQYF
TRBJ2-5 TRBV6-5 few - TGTGCCAGCAGCCTGCGGCAGAACTACCAAGAGACCCAGTACTTC CASSLRQNYQETQYF
TRBJ2-3 TRBV16 - TRBD2 TGTGCCAGCAGCCCCGGGACTAGCTCACCACCATATACGCAGTATTTT CASSPGTSSPPYTQYF
TRBJ1-3 TRBV30 once - TGTGCCATAACATGGGGGGCAGGCCTCTCTGGAAACACCATATATTTT CAITWGAGLSGNTIYF
TRBJ2-3 TRBV5-6 - - TGTGCCAGCAGCTTGGGTTTGCAGGGGACCACAGATACGCAGTATTTT CASSLGLQGTTDTQYF
TRBJ2-7 TRBV27 - TRBD1 TGTGCCAGCAGTTTACGCAGGGGGCACGGGTACGAGCAGTACTTC CASSLRRGHGYEQYF
TRBJ1-6 TRBV7-2 few - TGTGCCATCGAGCAAAGTTTGGGTTCACCCCTCCACTTT CAIEQSLGSPLHF
TRBJ2-3 TRBV29-1 once - TGCAGCGTTACACTAACAGCCCAATACACAGATACGCAGTATTTT CSVTLTAQYTDTQYF
TRBJ2-7 TRBV5-1 - - TGCGCCAGCAAGGGAGAATACGAGCAGTACTTC CASKGEYEQYF